The 32 T cell receptor beta chains given below trace back to one sample, sequenced in a study of T cell responses to AZD1222 COVID-19 vaccine. Sequenced by immunoSEQ multiplex PCR; TCRdb stores in-frame clones only, minus some. The sample shows approximately 110,000 clones, about 90% of them seen only once. The sample consisted of peripheral blood, taken on day 0 of AZD1222 vaccination. The receptors stem from an adult in good health.

The chain joins TRBV27 to TRBJ1-2, with unresolved D. Germline-derived CDR1 and CDR2 are MNHEY and SMNVEV (reference sequence). The V gene lost 2 bases and the J gene lost 7 bases, with 17 bases spanning the gap. This CDR3 region has 15 residues. CDR3 bases: TGTGCCAGCAGTTTAACCGGACCTCCAGTTGGTGGCTACACCTTC. Protein sequence: CASSLTGPPVGGYTF.

The chain carries TRBV6-1 and TRBJ1-5, with TRBD1 as a possible D gene (5 bases). Deletions cut 0 bases from V and 3 bases from J, with 9 bases between. The CDR3 loop spans 15 amino acids. Germline V gives CDR1 MNHNS, CDR2 SASEGT. CDR3 loop: CASSEAGGVNQPQHF. The CDR3 bases are TGTGCCAGCAGTGAAGCTGGGGGGGTCAATCAGCCCCAGCATTTT.

The V gene is TRBV18, the J gene TRBJ1-2; D gene uncertain. The V end was cut by 4 bases, the J end by 8 bases, with 11 bases between. CDR1 is KGHSH, CDR2 LQKENI, per germline. This CDR3 spans 12 amino acids. The DNA of the CDR3 is TGTGCCAGCTCACTCGGACGATTCGGCTACACCTTC. Its translation is CASSLGRFGYTF.

CDR3 sequence: CAISAAPAQDNSPLHF. The CDR3 DNA reads TGTGCCATCAGTGCCGCGCCGGCCCAAGATAATTCACCCCTCCACTTT. V and J are TRBV10-3 and TRBJ1-6; no definite D call. CDR3 length: 16 residues. Trimming cost V 4 bases and J 5 bases, with 15 bases left between them. Germline CDR1 is ENHRY and CDR2 is SYGVKD.

This chain joins TRBV10-3 and TRBJ1-2, with TRBD1 matching 7 bases. CDR1 is ENHRY, CDR2 SYGVKD, per germline. The ends lost 8 bases at V and 7 bases at J; junction bases unmatched: 16. CDR3 size: 15 residues. The chain's CDR3 is CAIAVNVGGVSGYTF. For the CDR3, the DNA is TGTGCCATCGCCGTAAATGTAGGGGGCGTGAGTGGCTACACCTTC.

The J gene is TRBJ2-3, the V gene TRBV29-1, with D perhaps given as TRBD1 or TRBD2 (6 bases each). Trimming left V 1 base short and J 1 base short, with 9 bases between. The length of the CDR3 is 14 residues. Per the germline V gene, CDR1 is SQVTM and CDR2 is ANQGSEA. CDR3 nucleotide sequence: TGCAGCGTTGAAGTCGGGGGCGGCACAGATACGCAGTATTTT. This gives the protein CSVEVGGGTDTQYF.

This rearrangement joins TRBV5-5 to TRBJ1-2; 8 bases line up with TRBD1. The CDR3 totals 15 residues. V was pared by 3 bases and J by 8 bases, with 12 bases of the junction left unmatched. The germline CDR1 and CDR2 sequences are SGHKS and YYEKEE (reference sequence). In DNA, the CDR3 is TGTGCCAGCAGCTGGGGGGGACAGGCAGCTCGGGGCTACACCTTC. This codes for CASSWGGQAARGYTF.

This chain connects TRBV6-6 to TRBJ2-2, with a weak D call TRBD1 (6 bases). Trimming pared 2 bases from V and 5 bases from J, leaving 12 bases between. Germline lookup yields CDR1 MNHNY and CDR2 SVGAGI (reference sequence). This CDR3 is 15 amino acids long. The CDR3 bases are TGTGCCAGCAGTTACCCGAGGACAGATACCGGGGAGCTGTTTTTT. Its protein is CASSYPRTDTGELFF.

This clone occurred a few times. The V call is TRBV19, the J call TRBJ1-5, with a weak D call TRBD1 (5 bases). Germline CDR1 is LNHDA and CDR2 is SQIVND (reference sequence). The CDR3 sequence is 15 residues long. V lost 4 bases, J lost 2 bases, and 12 bases lay in between. The CDR3 sequence: CASSRGTAGNQPQHF. The CDR3 region has the DNA TGTGCCAGTAGTAGAGGGACTGCAGGCAATCAGCCCCAGCATTTT.

This rearrangement joins TRBV10-2 to TRBJ1-3; 12 bases are a match to TRBD1. After removal of 5 bases from V and 4 bases from J, the junction contained 9 bases not matched to a gene. This CDR3 has 17 residues. In germline, CDR1 is WSHSY, CDR2 SAAADI. CDR3 residues: CASSTGTGGATGNTIYF. DNA of the CDR3: TGCGCCAGCAGTACCGGGACAGGGGGCGCGACAGGAAACACCATATATTTT.

V is TRBV25-1 and J is TRBJ1-2; unclear D gene. CDR1 and CDR2 from the germline V gene are MGHDK and SYGVNS. Deletions cut 1 base from V and 4 bases from J, with 4 bases between. This CDR3 contains 12 residues. CDR3 protein: CASSESGYGYTF. DNA of the CDR3: TGTGCCAGCAGTGAATCGGGCTATGGCTACACCTTC.

The J gene is TRBJ1-5, the V gene TRBV1; the table assigns TRBD1, which was not confirmed against the DNA. TRBV1 is a listed pseudogene. This CDR3 has 17 amino acids. This chain's CDR3 is CTSSRGQGTYSNQPQHF. The CDR3, as DNA: TGCACCAGCAGCCGGGGACAGGGAACATATAGCAATCAGCCCCAGCATTTT.

This clone has only one observation. J is TRBJ1-2 and V is TRBV4-2; the D gene is possibly TRBD1 (5 bases). The V and J ends lost 4 bases and 3 bases respectively, with 18 bases between them. The CDR3 extends over 16 amino acids. Germline V gene sequence: CDR1 LGHNA, CDR2 YNFKEQ. The DNA for the CDR3 is TGTGCCAGCAGCCCCCGAGGGAGTGGGGGGGACTATGGCTACACCTTC. It is translated as CASSPRGSGGDYGYTF.

The chain has TRBV7-2 and TRBJ2-1, with 8 bases identical to TRBD2. The CDR3 is 15 amino acids. CDR1 is SGHTA, CDR2 FQGNSA, per germline. The ends lost 1 base at V and 10 bases at J; junction bases unmatched: 9. CDR3 region: CASSLGGGIPSEQFF. CDR3 nucleotide sequence: TGTGCCAGCAGCTTAGGCGGGGGGATACCCTCAGAGCAGTTCTTC.

V is TRBV5-4 and J is TRBJ2-2; 7 positions match TRBD2. Per germline, CDR1 SGHNT and CDR2 YYREEE (reference sequence). The CDR3 totals 13 residues. The ends lost 5 bases at V and 5 bases at J; junction bases unmatched: 3. CDR3 sequence: CASRLGGTGELFF. CDR3 DNA: TGTGCCAGCAGACTGGGGGGGACCGGGGAGCTGTTTTTT.

J is TRBJ1-5 and V is TRBV9; D is ambiguous. The V end was cut by 1 base, the J end by 5 bases, with 7 bases between. CDR3 length equals 13 residues. The germline gives CDR1 SGDLS, CDR2 YYNGEE. The chain's CDR3 is CASSVHSDQPQHF. The CDR3 nucleotides are TGTGCCAGCAGCGTACACAGCGATCAGCCCCAGCATTTT. Combining the CDR3 with reference TRBV9 and TRBJ1-5 gives the whole variable domain DSGVTQTPKHLITATGQRVTLRCSPRSGDLSVYWYQQSLDQGLQFLIQYYNGEERAKGNILERFSAQQFPDLHSELNLSSLELGDSALYFCASSVHSDQPQHFGDGTRLSIL.

The chain uses TRBV5-5 and TRBJ2-1; TRBD1 matches 11 bases. The junction had 7 bases not matched to a gene; V was cut back by 4 bases and J by 7 bases. CDR1 SGHKS and CDR2 YYEKEE come from the germline V gene (reference sequence). This CDR3 contains 15 residues. The CDR3 loop is CASSPWGTGGNEQFF. In DNA form, the CDR3 reads TGTGCCAGCAGCCCTTGGGGGACAGGGGGGAATGAGCAGTTCTTC.

The chain joins TRBV9 to TRBJ2-2; D is unresolved. Germline lookup yields CDR1 SGDLS and CDR2 YYNGEE. The germline V and J ends were trimmed by 7 bases and 4 bases, with 8 bases remaining between them. The CDR3 extends over 12 amino acids. The CDR3 DNA follows: TGTGCCAGCGCTGTTGCCACCGGGGAGCTGTTTTTT. Protein product: CASAVATGELFF.

This clone appeared a single time. The gene calls are TRBV24-1 and TRBJ2-2, with 8 bases fitting TRBD1. Trimming cost V 3 bases and J 7 bases; bases outside gene matches: 9. Germline values: CDR1 KGHDR, CDR2 SFDVKD. The CDR3 totals 16 residues. The CDR3 DNA reads as TGTGCCACCAGTGATGACCTCGGACAGGGCGACGGGGAGCTGTTTTTT. It is translated as CATSDDLGQGDGELFF.

The chain joins TRBV6-5 to TRBJ1-1, with D possibly matching TRBD1 (5 bases). Trimming took off 2 bases at V and 4 bases at J, with 8 bases between the two ends. This CDR3 comprises 13 residues. Germline V lookup: CDR1 MNHEY, CDR2 SVGAGI. CDR3 sequence reads: CASSYGRATEAFF. The CDR3 bases are TGTGCCAGCAGTTACGGCAGGGCCACTGAAGCTTTCTTT.

The chain couples TRBV5-6 to TRBJ1-1, with D possibly being TRBD1 (5 bases). Trimming took off 1 base at V and 2 bases at J, with 9 bases between the two ends. The CDR3 covers 14 residues. CDR1 is SGHDT and CDR2 is YYEEEE in the germline V gene. This CDR3 is CASSLPGPNTEAFF. CDR3 nucleotides: TGTGCCAGCAGCTTGCCGGGGCCCAACACTGAAGCTTTCTTT.

This clone was seen once. The chain employs TRBV5-8 and TRBJ1-2; D remains ambiguous. The germline gives CDR1 SGHTS, CDR2 YDEGEE. Trimming stripped 6 bases from V and 8 bases from J, with 14 bases between. The CDR3 runs 12 residues. CDR3 in DNA: TGTGCCAGCACCTCGGGAACCCGGGGCTACACCTTC. It yields the protein CASTSGTRGYTF.

V usage is TRBV5-1 and J usage is TRBJ1-1; tentative D call: TRBD1 (6 bases). Germline V gene sequence: CDR1 SGHRS, CDR2 YFSETQ. The CDR3 length is 14 residues. Trimming removed 5 bases at V and 5 bases at J, with 16 bases between. CDR3 protein: CASREGGYGTEAFF. CDR3 DNA sequence: TGCGCCAGCAGGGAGGGGGGCTATGGGACTGAAGCTTTCTTT.

This clone was counted ten times or more. The chain employs TRBV27 and TRBJ2-1; D call uncertain. Trimming stripped 5 bases from V and 1 base from J, with 9 bases between. Germline loops: CDR1 MNHEY, CDR2 SMNVEV (reference sequence). The CDR3 contains 14 residues. The CDR3: CASSPKYSYNEQFF. CDR3 sequence (DNA): TGTGCCAGCAGTCCGAAGTATTCCTACAATGAGCAGTTCTTC.

This chain's CDR3 is CASSLGWGQGRNGYTF. CDR3 DNA: TGTGCCAGCAGCTTAGGCTGGGGACAGGGTCGGAATGGCTACACCTTC. This chain connects TRBV11-2 to TRBJ1-2; TRBD1 agrees at 9 bases. The junction had 9 bases not matched to a gene; V was cut back by 1 base and J by 6 bases. The CDR3 sequence is 16 residues long. The germline CDR1 and CDR2 sequences are SGHAT and FQNNGV.

This rearrangement joins TRBV30 to TRBJ1-2; D gene unclear. The CDR3 spans 12 residues. The germline V and J ends were trimmed by 1 base and 8 bases, with 11 bases remaining between them. The germline V gene has CDR1 GTSNPN and CDR2 SVGIG (reference sequence). The CDR3 loop is CAWSGGGPGYTF. CDR3 coding DNA: TGTGCCTGGAGTGGGGGTGGGCCGGGCTACACCTTC.

The CDR3 reads CASSTGRTVEAFF. CDR3 nucleotide sequence: TGTGCCAGTAGTACCGGACGGACCGTTGAAGCTTTCTTT. The chain is built from TRBV19 and TRBJ1-1, with D unclear. The V gene lost 4 bases and the J gene lost 7 bases, with 13 bases spanning the gap. The CDR3 spans 13 residues. Looked up from germline, CDR1 is LNHDA and CDR2 is SQIVND (reference sequence).

This chain uses TRBV6-1 with TRBJ1-2; no clear D gene. CDR3 length: 15 residues. V was shortened by 1 base and J by 4 bases, with 13 bases between the two germline ends. Germline V gene sequence: CDR1 MNHNS, CDR2 SASEGT. The CDR3 region is CASSEGALRGYGYTF. The CDR3 bases are TGTGCCAGCAGTGAAGGGGCACTACGAGGCTATGGCTACACCTTC.

The J gene is TRBJ1-3, the V gene TRBV7-2; D remains unclear. Trimming removed 5 bases from V and 0 bases from J, with 17 bases in between. This CDR3 has 17 amino acids. Germline V lookup: CDR1 SGHTA, CDR2 FQGNSA. CDR3 coding DNA: TGTGCCAGCAGCCTCGGACGCGTGGCTGGCTCTGGAAACACCATATATTTT. Encoded protein: CASSLGRVAGSGNTIYF.

V and J are TRBV6-6 and TRBJ2-7; tentative D call: TRBD2 (7 bases). Germline CDR1 is MNHNY and CDR2 is SVGAGI (reference sequence). The CDR3 consists of 11 residues. Between the trimmed V and J ends, which lost 8 bases and 7 bases, there was a span of 12 bases. DNA of the CDR3: TGTGCCAGCGCGGGGGCGAGGGAGCAGTACTTC. This gives the protein CASAGAREQYF.

This CDR3 is CASSEIVGPYNEQFF. CDR3 coding DNA: TGTGCCAGCAGTGAAATAGTGGGACCCTACAATGAGCAGTTCTTC. The rearrangement joins TRBV2 to TRBJ2-1; D possibly uses TRBD1 or TRBD2 (5 bases each). CDR1 and CDR2 from the germline V gene are SNHLY and FYNNEI. The CDR3 has 15 residues. The V end lost 2 bases, the J end lost 2 bases, and 10 bases lay between the germline ends.

The chain carries TRBV11-2 and TRBJ2-1; tentatively, D is TRBD1 (6 bases). Germline lookup yields CDR1 SGHAT and CDR2 FQNNGV. The CDR3 sequence is 15 residues long. With 5 bases removed from V and 0 bases from J, the gap between germline ends came to 11 bases. The CDR3 coding sequence is TGTGCCAGCAGCCAACAGGGCAGCTCCTACAATGAGCAGTTCTTC. Translating gives CASSQQGSSYNEQFF. Complete variable domain (other parts from reference TRBV11-2 and TRBJ2-1): EAGVAQSPRYKIIEKRQSVAFWCNPISGHATLYWYQQILGQGPKLLIQFQNNGVVDDSQLPKDRFSAERLKGVDSTLKIQPAKLEDSAVYLCASSQQGSSYNEQFFGPGTRLTVL.